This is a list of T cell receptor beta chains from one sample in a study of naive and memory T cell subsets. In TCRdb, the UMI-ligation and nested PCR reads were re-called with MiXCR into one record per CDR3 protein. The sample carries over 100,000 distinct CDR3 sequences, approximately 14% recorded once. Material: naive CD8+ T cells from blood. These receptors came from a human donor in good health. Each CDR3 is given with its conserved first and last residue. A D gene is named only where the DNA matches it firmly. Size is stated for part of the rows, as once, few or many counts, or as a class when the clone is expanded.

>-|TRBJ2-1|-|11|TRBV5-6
CASSRANEQFF
TGTGCCAGCAGCCGCGCCAATGAGCAGTTCTTC
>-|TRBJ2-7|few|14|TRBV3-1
CASSQDPQGNEQYF
TGTGCCAGCAGCCAAGATCCGCAGGGTAACGAGCAGTACTTC
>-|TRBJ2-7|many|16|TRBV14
CASSQLAGYEGYEQYF
TGTGCCAGCAGCCAGCTAGCCGGGTACGAGGGATACGAGCAGTACTTC
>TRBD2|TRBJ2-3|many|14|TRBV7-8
CASSLLAGTDTQYF
TGTGCCAGCAGCTTACTAGCGGGCACAGATACGCAGTATTTT
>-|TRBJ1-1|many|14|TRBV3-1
CASSQDRGLAEAFF
TGTGCCAGCAGCCAAGATAGGGGTCTTGCTGAAGCTTTCTTT
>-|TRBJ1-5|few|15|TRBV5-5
CASSPSGGSNQPQHF
TGTGCCAGCAGCCCGAGCGGGGGCAGCAATCAGCCCCAGCATTTT
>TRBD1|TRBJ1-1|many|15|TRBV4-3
CASSAKQGPNTEAFF
TGCGCCAGCAGCGCCAAACAGGGGCCAAACACTGAAGCTTTCTTT
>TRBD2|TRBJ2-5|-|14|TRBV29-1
CSVASGRAGETQYF
TGCAGCGTTGCTAGCGGGAGGGCCGGAGAGACCCAGTACTTC
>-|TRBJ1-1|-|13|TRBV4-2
CASRPTDGTEAFF
TGTGCCAGCAGACCCACGGATGGCACTGAAGCTTTCTTT
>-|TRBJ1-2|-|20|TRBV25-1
CASSEWGWGPGGRANYGYTF
TGTGCCAGCAGTGAATGGGGATGGGGTCCTGGTGGTAGAGCTAACTATGGCTACACCTTC
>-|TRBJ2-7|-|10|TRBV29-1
CSGLADEQYF
TGCAGCGGCCTAGCAGACGAGCAGTACTTC
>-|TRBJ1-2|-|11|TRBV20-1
CSARFGYGYTF
TGCAGTGCAAGGTTCGGGTATGGCTACACCTTC
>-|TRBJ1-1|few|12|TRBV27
CASSEGNTEAFF
TGTGCCAGCAGTGAGGGGAACACTGAAGCTTTCTTT
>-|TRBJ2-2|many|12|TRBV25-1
CASSVGTGELFF
TGTGCCAGCAGTGTCGGGACCGGGGAGCTGTTTTTT
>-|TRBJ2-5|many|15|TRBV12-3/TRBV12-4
CASTRGRGGGETQYF
TGTGCCAGCACCCGAGGCAGGGGAGGAGGAGAGACCCAGTACTTC
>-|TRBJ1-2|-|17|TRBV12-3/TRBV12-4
CASSFSPSGGGHYGYTF
TGTGCCAGCAGTTTTTCTCCCAGTGGGGGGGGCCACTATGGCTACACCTTC
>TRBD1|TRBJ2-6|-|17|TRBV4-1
CASSARDRAPGANVLTF
TGCGCCAGCAGCGCCCGGGACAGGGCCCCTGGGGCCAACGTCCTGACTTTC
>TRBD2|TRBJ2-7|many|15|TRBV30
CAWSQGGSPDYEQYF
TGTGCCTGGAGTCAGGGCGGGAGTCCTGACTACGAGCAGTACTTC
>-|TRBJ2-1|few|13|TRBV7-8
CASSPGLTNEQFF
TGTGCCAGCAGCCCCGGACTGACCAATGAGCAGTTCTTC
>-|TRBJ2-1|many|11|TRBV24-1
CATEDDNEQFF
TGTGCCACCGAGGACGACAATGAGCAGTTCTTC
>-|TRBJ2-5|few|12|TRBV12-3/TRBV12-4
CATREGEETQYF
TGTGCCACCCGGGAAGGGGAGGAGACCCAGTACTTC
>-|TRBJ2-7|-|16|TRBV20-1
CSASWRGPGVLYEQYF
TGCAGTGCTTCATGGCGGGGGCCAGGGGTCCTCTACGAGCAGTACTTC
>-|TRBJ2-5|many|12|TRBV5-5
CASSPVLETQYF
TGTGCCAGCAGCCCAGTGTTGGAGACCCAGTACTTC
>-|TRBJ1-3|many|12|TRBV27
CASSSGGNTIYF
TGTGCCAGCAGTTCAGGGGGAAACACCATATATTTT
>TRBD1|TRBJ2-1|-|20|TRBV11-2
CASSTVIGATGTGIYNEQFF
TGTGCCAGCAGTACCGTTATCGGGGCCACCGGGACAGGGATTTACAATGAGCAGTTCTTC
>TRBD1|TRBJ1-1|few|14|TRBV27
CASRDRGIGAEAFF
TGTGCCAGCAGGGACAGGGGTATAGGGGCTGAAGCTTTCTTT
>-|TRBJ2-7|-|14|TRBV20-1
CSARDQGSSYEQYF
TGCAGTGCTAGAGATCAGGGCAGCAGCTACGAGCAGTACTTC
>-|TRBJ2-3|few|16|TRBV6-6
CASSYARPSSTDTQYF
TGTGCCAGCAGTTACGCCCGACCTTCCAGCACAGATACGCAGTATTTT
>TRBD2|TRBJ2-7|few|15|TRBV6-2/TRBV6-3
CASSYEAGGSYEQYF
TGTGCCAGCAGTTACGAAGCGGGGGGCTCCTACGAGCAGTACTTC
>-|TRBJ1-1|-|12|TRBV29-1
CSLRQGNTEAFF
TGCAGCCTAAGGCAGGGGAACACTGAAGCTTTCTTT
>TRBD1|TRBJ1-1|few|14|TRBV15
CATSSRDRATEAFF
TGTGCCACCAGCAGCCGGGACAGGGCGACTGAAGCTTTCTTT